The 32 T cell receptor beta chains below all came from one sample that was sequenced in a study of graft-versus-host responses after intestinal transplantation. These receptors have no known antigen. The method was immunoSEQ multiplex PCR; TCRdb's version includes in-frame clones alone and lacks a portion of them. Altogether about 88,000 clones are present, approximately 94% being singletons, with the ten largest covering roughly 0.18%. The sequencing used unstimulated CD4+ T cells sorted from spleen or lymph node cells, collected before transplant. All receptors come from a human donor who was the organ donor for an intestinal transplant.

This clone appeared a single time. The chain couples TRBV7-6 to TRBJ1-2, with TRBD1 identical over 9 bases. With 1 base clipped from V and 6 bases from J, the junction kept 6 bases outside the gene matches. The V gene's germline CDR1 is SGHVS and CDR2 FNYEAQ. This CDR3 comprises 15 residues. CDR3 DNA sequence: TGTGCCAGCAGCTTAGTCTGGACAGGGGTTGATGGCTACACCTTC. Amino acids: CASSLVWTGVDGYTF.

The chain recombines TRBV6-6 with TRBJ1-5, with D maybe TRBD1 (6 bases). Trimming cost V 5 bases and J 11 bases, with 16 bases left between them. The CDR3 runs to 13 residues. CDR1 MNHNY and CDR2 SVGAGI come from the germline V gene (reference sequence). The DNA of the CDR3 is TGTGCCAGCAGTACTGACTGGTCAGGGGCCCAGCATTTT. It encodes CASSTDWSGAQHF.

This chain connects TRBV6-5 to TRBJ1-2, with D perhaps matching TRBD1 (6 bases). The CDR3 spans 15 residues. The germline gives CDR1 MNHEY, CDR2 SVGAGI. V lost 0 bases to trimming and J lost 4 bases, with 12 bases between them. DNA of the CDR3: TGTGCCAGCAGTTACTCGACAGGTCCGCTCTATGGCTACACCTTC. Translating it yields CASSYSTGPLYGYTF.

The V call is TRBV6-1, the J call TRBJ2-3, with 12 bases fitting TRBD2. Germline lookup yields CDR1 MNHNS and CDR2 SASEGT. CDR3 size: 17 residues. Trimming took 3 bases from V and 3 from J; bases not matched to a gene: 7. CDR3 sequence reads: CASSDGQTSGGTDTQYF. CDR3 coding DNA: TGTGCCAGCAGTGACGGCCAGACTAGCGGGGGAACAGATACGCAGTATTTT.

The V and J genes are TRBV2 and TRBJ2-3; TRBD2 aligns across 8 bases. Germline loops: CDR1 SNHLY, CDR2 FYNNEI. This CDR3 is 16 amino acids long. Trimming removed 4 bases from V and 0 bases from J; junction bases left unmatched: 6. This CDR3 is CASSVGLAGSTDTQYF. CDR3 coding DNA: TGTGCCAGCAGTGTGGGGCTAGCGGGTAGCACAGATACGCAGTATTTT.

This clone was observed a single time. The chain uses TRBV5-1 and TRBJ1-4; TRBD1 agrees at 11 bases. The V segment lost 2 bases and the J segment 6 bases; nucleotides outside the gene matches: 3. From germline, CDR1 is SGHRS and CDR2 YFSETQ. CDR3 size: 15 residues. This chain's CDR3 is CASSFRTGGDEKLFF. Written as DNA, the CDR3 is TGCGCCAGCAGCTTTCGGACAGGGGGCGATGAAAAACTGTTTTTT.

This clone was counted between two and nine times. This chain links TRBV9 with TRBJ1-6; the D gene is possibly TRBD1 (5 bases). The V and J ends lost 1 base and 5 bases respectively, with 7 bases between them. The germline gives CDR1 SGDLS, CDR2 YYNGEE. This CDR3 has 14 residues. CDR3 protein: CASSVQGDNSPLHF. The CDR3 DNA follows: TGTGCCAGCAGCGTACAGGGCGATAATTCACCCCTCCACTTT.

The chain recombines TRBV4-3 with TRBJ1-4; 10 nucleotides align to TRBD1. Per germline, CDR1 LGHNA and CDR2 YSLEER. This CDR3 contains 16 residues. The V segment lost 0 bases and the J segment 5 bases; nucleotides outside the gene matches: 3. The CDR3 loop is CASSQERDRGNEKLFF. CDR3 DNA sequence: TGCGCCAGCAGCCAAGAAAGGGACAGGGGAAATGAAAAACTGTTTTTT.

This sequence joins TRBV18 and TRBJ1-1; tentative D call: TRBD1 (6 bases). V lost 5 bases, J lost 6 bases, and 16 bases lay in between. Germline loops: CDR1 KGHSH, CDR2 LQKENI. The CDR3 is made up of 14 amino acids. CDR3 sequence reads: CASSSQQGGPEAFF. The CDR3 nucleotides are TGTGCCAGCTCATCGCAACAGGGAGGGCCTGAAGCTTTCTTT. Supplemented by reference TRBV18 and TRBJ1-1, the full variable domain reads NAGVMQNPRHLVRRRGQEARLRCSPMKGHSHVYWYRQLPEEGLKFMVYLQKENIIDESGMPKERFSAEFPKEGPSILRIQQVVRGDSAAYFCASSSQQGGPEAFFGQGTRLTVV.

The chain uses TRBV5-1 and TRBJ1-2; no firm D call. This CDR3 is 14 amino acids long. Per germline, CDR1 SGHRS and CDR2 YFSETQ. V was trimmed by 1 base and J by 2 bases, leaving 9 bases between them. DNA for the CDR3: TGCGCCAGCAGCTTGAATACAGTCAACTATGGCTACACCTTC. Amino acid sequence: CASSLNTVNYGYTF. Combining the CDR3 with reference TRBV5-1 and TRBJ1-2 gives the whole variable domain KAGVTQTPRYLIKTRGQQVTLSCSPISGHRSVSWYQQTPGQGLQFLFEYFSETQRNKGNFPGRFSGRQFSNSRSEMNVSTLELGDSALYLCASSLNTVNYGYTFGSGTRLTVV.

The V call is TRBV7-2, the J call TRBJ2-5; TRBD2 matches 9 bases. Germline assignment: CDR1 SGHTA and CDR2 FQGNSA. Trimming cost V 4 bases and J 11 bases; bases outside gene matches: 17. The CDR3 runs to 16 residues. The CDR3 DNA reads TGTGCCAGCAGCTCACGCGGGGGGGGTCTATTCCGGGAGCAGTACTTC. This codes for CASSSRGGGLFREQYF. The full variable domain, completed using reference TRBV7-2 and TRBJ2-5, is GAGVSQSPSNKVTEKGKDVELRCDPISGHTALYWYRQSLGQGLEFLIYFQGNSAPDKSGLPSDRFSAERTGGSVSTLTIQRTQQEDSAVYLCASSSRGGGLFREQYFGPGTRLLVL.

A note on this clone: One end of the junction is discordant with germline, which a read error may explain. This rearrangement joins TRBV7-9 to TRBJ2-3, with no clear D. CDR1 is SEHNR, CDR2 FQNEAQ, per germline (reference sequence). The CDR3 totals 13 residues. The CDR3 DNA follows: TGTGCCACCAGCCCCCTCGCCACAGATACGCAGTATTTT. Protein: CATSPLATDTQYF.

J is TRBJ2-3 and V is TRBV9, with unresolved D. V lost 0 bases and J 1 base, leaving 12 bases between the germline ends. Germline-derived CDR1 and CDR2 are SGDLS and YYNGEE. The CDR3 has 16 residues. CDR3: CASSVGGLARTDTQYF. The CDR3 DNA reads as TGTGCCAGCAGCGTAGGCGGTCTCGCCCGCACAGATACGCAGTATTTT.

The chain is built from TRBV5-1 and TRBJ2-7; D call uncertain. The V and J ends lost 7 bases and 0 bases respectively, with 11 bases between them. CDR3 length equals 13 residues. Germline loops: CDR1 SGHRS, CDR2 YFSETQ. The chain's CDR3 is CASYPDGSYEQYF. CDR3 DNA sequence: TGCGCCAGCTACCCGGACGGCTCCTACGAGCAGTACTTC.

The J gene is TRBJ2-1, the V gene TRBV5-1, with D hard to call. The length of the CDR3 is 15 residues. V gave up 2 bases and J gave up 6 bases, with 15 bases separating them. CDR1 SGHRS and CDR2 YFSETQ come from the germline V gene. CDR3 loop: CASSFRLTSGNEQFF. Here the CDR3 DNA reads TGCGCCAGCAGCTTTCGACTCACTTCCGGCAATGAGCAGTTCTTC.

The rearrangement uses TRBV18 and TRBJ1-1, with a tentative D call TRBD1 (6 bases). The CDR3 loop spans 13 amino acids. Germline lookup yields CDR1 KGHSH and CDR2 LQKENI. Trimming took 3 bases from V and 10 from J, leaving 15 bases between them. The CDR3 protein is CASSPGQPDLAFF. In DNA form, the CDR3 reads TGTGCCAGCTCACCCGGACAGCCGGACCTAGCTTTCTTT.

This chain links TRBV6-1 with TRBJ1-5; 9 bases agree with TRBD1. Germline assignment: CDR1 MNHNS and CDR2 SASEGT. With V trimmed by 6 bases and J by 5 bases, 8 bases remained unmatched. CDR3 length equals 15 residues. CDR3 DNA sequence: TGTGCCAGCAGAACCGGGACAGGGAGTCATCAGCCCCAGCATTTT. The encoded protein is CASRTGTGSHQPQHF.

V is TRBV2 and J is TRBJ2-1; D might be TRBD2 (5 bases). The CDR3 sequence is 14 residues long. Germline loops: CDR1 SNHLY, CDR2 FYNNEI. The V end lost 7 bases, the J end lost 8 bases, and 18 bases lay between the germline ends. CDR3 in DNA: TGTGCCAGCAACCGGGGTGCGGGTCGGGATGAGCAGTTCTTC. This gives the protein CASNRGAGRDEQFF.

The chain joins TRBV11-2 to TRBJ1-1; a possible D gene is TRBD1 (5 bases). The CDR3 contains 16 residues. The V end was cut by 5 bases, the J end by 0 bases, with 16 bases between. Germline values: CDR1 SGHAT, CDR2 FQNNGV. The CDR3 region is CASSPPGRRVNTEAFF. The DNA for the CDR3 is TGTGCCAGCAGCCCCCCGGGACGACGGGTGAACACTGAAGCTTTCTTT.

The J gene is TRBJ2-1, the V gene TRBV7-3; TRBD2 matches 10 bases. Losses at the gene ends were 5 bases for V and 1 base for J; bases not matched to a gene: 5. The CDR3 is 16 residues long. Per germline, CDR1 SGHTA and CDR2 FQGTGA. The CDR3 sequence: CASSPIAGGSYNEQFF. CDR3 nucleotides: TGTGCCAGCAGCCCAATAGCGGGGGGATCCTACAATGAGCAGTTCTTC. Full variable domain (outside the CDR3, taken from reference TRBV7-3 and TRBJ2-1): GAGVSQTPSNKVTEKGKYVELRCDPISGHTALYWYRQSLGQGPEFLIYFQGTGAADDSGLPNDRFFAVRPEGSVSTLKIQRTERGDSAVYLCASSPIAGGSYNEQFFGPGTRLTVL.

This chain connects TRBV4-2 to TRBJ2-7; TRBD2 matches at 11 bases. Germline lookup yields CDR1 LGHNA and CDR2 YNFKEQ. J was trimmed by 3 bases and V by 0 bases; bases with no gene match: 7. The CDR3 spans 17 residues. In DNA form, the CDR3 reads TGTGCCAGCAGCCAAGACATTTTTGGGACTAGCGGCTACGAGCAGTACTTC. Translation: CASSQDIFGTSGYEQYF.

The CDR3 loop reads CASTPRTGRRMCNQPQHF. The CDR3 DNA reads as TGTGCCAGCACTCCACGGACAGGGAGGAGAATGTGCAATCAGCCCCAGCATTTT. The J gene is TRBJ1-5, the V gene TRBV21-1; the D call of TRBD1 is as the table states it, not checked on the DNA. TRBV21-1 is reported as a pseudogene. The CDR3 has 18 amino acids.

This clone was picked up one time. The chain has TRBV28 and TRBJ2-1; D unresolved. Germline CDR1 MDHEN, CDR2 SYDVKM. The V end lost 1 base, the J end lost 6 bases, and 13 bases lay between the germline ends. This CDR3 comprises 15 residues. The CDR3 loop is CASSLSVPGFNEQFF. The CDR3 DNA reads as TGTGCCAGCAGTTTATCGGTTCCGGGTTTCAATGAGCAGTTCTTC.

This chain links TRBV7-9 with TRBJ1-2; a weak D match, TRBD1 (6 bases). The CDR3 sequence is 12 residues long. Trimming took 5 bases from V and 7 from J, leaving 11 bases between them. Germline V gives CDR1 SEHNR, CDR2 FQNEAQ (reference sequence). The CDR3 DNA is TGTGCCAGCAGCCTGGACAGCGGTGGCTACACCTTC. Its protein product is CASSLDSGGYTF. The full variable domain, its missing parts supplied by reference TRBV7-9 and TRBJ1-2, is DTGVSQNPRHKITKRGQNVTFRCDPISEHNRLYWYRQTLGQGPEFLTYFQNEAQLEKSRLLSDRFSAERPKGSFSTLEIQRTEQGDSAMYLCASSLDSGGYTFGSGTRLTVV.

J is TRBJ1-1 and V is TRBV7-9; D remains ambiguous. V gave up 4 bases and J gave up 0 bases, with 12 bases separating them. The CDR3 covers 15 residues. Germline CDR1 and CDR2: SEHNR and FQNEAQ (reference sequence). CDR3: CASSSGLSMNTEAFF. Written as DNA, the CDR3 is TGTGCCAGCAGCTCAGGCCTGTCGATGAACACTGAAGCTTTCTTT. Filled out from reference TRBV7-9 and TRBJ1-1, the complete variable domain reads DTGVSQNPRHKITKRGQNVTFRCDPISEHNRLYWYRQTLGQGPEFLTYFQNEAQLEKSRLLSDRFSAERPKGSFSTLEIQRTEQGDSAMYLCASSSGLSMNTEAFFGQGTRLTVV.

V and J are TRBV7-3 and TRBJ2-1; D call uncertain. The CDR3 extends over 16 amino acids. V dropped 1 base and J dropped 5 bases, with 15 bases sitting between them. Germline lookup yields CDR1 SGHTA and CDR2 FQGTGA. CDR3 in DNA: TGTGCCAGCAGCTTAAATTCAGCACTCAAGCACAATGAGCAGTTCTTC. This gives the protein CASSLNSALKHNEQFF.

The chain recombines TRBV7-9 with TRBJ2-7, with D perhaps assigned TRBD1 or TRBD2 (5 bases each). The V end lost 5 bases, the J end lost 2 bases, and 16 bases lay between the germline ends. CDR3 size: 15 residues. In germline, CDR1 is SEHNR, CDR2 FQNEAQ (reference sequence). The CDR3 sequence: CASSVRWDPPYEQYF. CDR3 nucleotides: TGTGCCAGCAGCGTACGATGGGACCCCCCCTACGAGCAGTACTTC.

The chain uses TRBV5-4 and TRBJ1-1; 10 positions agree with TRBD1. The ends lost 4 bases at V and 11 bases at J; junction bases unmatched: 14. Germline V gene lookup returns CDR1 SGHNT and CDR2 YYREEE (reference sequence). The CDR3 totals 15 residues. Here the CDR3 reads CASSGIPGQGSRAFF. The CDR3 DNA reads TGTGCCAGCAGCGGAATTCCGGGACAGGGGAGTAGGGCTTTCTTT.

The count of this clone is one. This sequence joins TRBV28 and TRBJ2-3, with 9 bases fitting TRBD1. Losses at the gene ends were 8 bases for V and 0 bases for J; bases not matched to a gene: 6. Germline V gene sequence: CDR1 MDHEN, CDR2 SYDVKM. The CDR3 contains 15 residues. The DNA of the CDR3 is TGTGCCAGCGGCATGGGGACAGGGAGCACAGATACGCAGTATTTT. Encoded protein: CASGMGTGSTDTQYF.

The chain links TRBV19 to TRBJ1-1; no reliable D call. Germline lookup yields CDR1 LNHDA and CDR2 SQIVND (reference sequence). CDR3 length: 14 residues. V lost 2 bases and J 6 bases, leaving 13 bases between the germline ends. The chain's CDR3 is CASSIKVWLAEAFF. CDR3 coding DNA: TGTGCCAGTAGTATAAAAGTTTGGCTCGCTGAAGCTTTCTTT.

This sequence joins TRBV15 and TRBJ1-5; 7 positions agree with TRBD1. This CDR3 is 16 amino acids long. CDR1 is LNHNV and CDR2 is YYDKDF in the germline V gene (reference sequence). Unmatched junction bases numbered 10, after V lost 1 base and J lost 7 bases. The CDR3 nucleotides are TGTGCCACCAGCAGAGGCCCGACAGGGCGTGGGCAGCCCCAGCATTTT. Its protein product is CATSRGPTGRGQPQHF. The full variable domain, rest sourced from reference TRBV15 and TRBJ1-5, is DAMVIQNPRYQVTQFGKPVTLSCSQTLNHNVMYWYQQKSSQAPKLLFHYYDKDFNNEADTPDNFQSRRPNTSFCFLDIRSPGLGDTAMYLCATSRGPTGRGQPQHFGDGTRLSIL.

The chain is built from TRBV28 and TRBJ2-2; D possibly uses TRBD1 or TRBD2 (6 bases each). V was trimmed by 1 base and J by 3 bases, leaving 12 bases between them. There are 16 residues in the CDR3. Germline loops: CDR1 MDHEN, CDR2 SYDVKM. This CDR3 is CASSLSGAVHTGELFF. The CDR3 DNA sequence: TGTGCCAGCAGTTTATCGGGGGCTGTGCACACCGGGGAGCTGTTTTTT.